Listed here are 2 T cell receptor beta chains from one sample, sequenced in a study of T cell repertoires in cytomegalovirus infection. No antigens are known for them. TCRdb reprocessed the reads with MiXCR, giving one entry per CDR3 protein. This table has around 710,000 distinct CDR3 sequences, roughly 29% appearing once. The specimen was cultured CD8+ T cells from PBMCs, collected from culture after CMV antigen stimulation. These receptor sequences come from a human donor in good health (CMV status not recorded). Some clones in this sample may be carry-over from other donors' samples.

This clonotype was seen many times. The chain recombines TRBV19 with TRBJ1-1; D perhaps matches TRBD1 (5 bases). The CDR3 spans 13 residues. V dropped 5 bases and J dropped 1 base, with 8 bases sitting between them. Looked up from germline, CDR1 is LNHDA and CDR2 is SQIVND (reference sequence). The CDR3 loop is CASSPTANTEAFF. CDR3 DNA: TGTGCCAGTAGTCCGACAGCGAACACTGAAGCTTTCTTT.

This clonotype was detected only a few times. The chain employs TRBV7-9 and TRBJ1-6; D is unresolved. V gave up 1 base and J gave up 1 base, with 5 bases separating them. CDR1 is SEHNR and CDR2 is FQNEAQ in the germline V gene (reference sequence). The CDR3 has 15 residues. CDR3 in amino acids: CASSLGMSYNSPLHF. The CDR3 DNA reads TGTGCCAGCAGCTTAGGGATGTCCTATAATTCACCCCTCCACTTT.